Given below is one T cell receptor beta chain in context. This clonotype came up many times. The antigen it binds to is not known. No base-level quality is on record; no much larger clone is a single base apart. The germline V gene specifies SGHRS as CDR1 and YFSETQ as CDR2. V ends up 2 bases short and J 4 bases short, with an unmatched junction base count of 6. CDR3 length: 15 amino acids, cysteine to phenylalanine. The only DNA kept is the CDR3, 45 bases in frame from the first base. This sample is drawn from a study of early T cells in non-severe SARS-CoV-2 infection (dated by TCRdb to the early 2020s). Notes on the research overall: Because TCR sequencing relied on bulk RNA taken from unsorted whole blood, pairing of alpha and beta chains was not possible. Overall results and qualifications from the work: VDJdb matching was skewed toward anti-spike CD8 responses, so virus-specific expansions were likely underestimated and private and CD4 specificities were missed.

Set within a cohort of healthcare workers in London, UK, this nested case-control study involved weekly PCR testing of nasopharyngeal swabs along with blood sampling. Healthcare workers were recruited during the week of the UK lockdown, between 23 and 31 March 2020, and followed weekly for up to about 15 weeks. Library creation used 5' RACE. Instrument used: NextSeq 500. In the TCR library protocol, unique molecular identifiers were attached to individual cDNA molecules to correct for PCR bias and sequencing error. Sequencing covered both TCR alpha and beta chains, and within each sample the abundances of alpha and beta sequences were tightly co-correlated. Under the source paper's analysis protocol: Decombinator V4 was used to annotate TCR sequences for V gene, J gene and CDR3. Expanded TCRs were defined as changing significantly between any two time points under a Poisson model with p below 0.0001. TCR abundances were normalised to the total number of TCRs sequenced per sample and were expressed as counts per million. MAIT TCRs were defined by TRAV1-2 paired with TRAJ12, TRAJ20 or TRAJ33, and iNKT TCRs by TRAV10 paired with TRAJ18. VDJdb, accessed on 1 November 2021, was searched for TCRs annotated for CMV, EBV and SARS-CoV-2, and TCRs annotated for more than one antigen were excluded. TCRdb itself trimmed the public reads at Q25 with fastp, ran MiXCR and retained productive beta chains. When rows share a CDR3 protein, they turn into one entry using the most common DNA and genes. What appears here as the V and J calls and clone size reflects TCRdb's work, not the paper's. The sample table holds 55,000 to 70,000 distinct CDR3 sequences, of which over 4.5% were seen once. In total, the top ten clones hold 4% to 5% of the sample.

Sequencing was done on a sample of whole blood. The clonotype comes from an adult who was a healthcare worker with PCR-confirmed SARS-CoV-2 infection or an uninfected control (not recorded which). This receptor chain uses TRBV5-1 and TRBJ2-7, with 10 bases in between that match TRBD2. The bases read TGCGCCAGCAGCTTCGTCCTAGCGGGGGAGTACGAGCAGTACTTC. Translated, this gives CASSFVLAGEYEQYF.